This TCR beta chain was profiled in a study of T cell repertoires in cytomegalovirus infection (dated by TCRdb to the late 2010s). At the level of the whole study: Recently identified HLA-C-restricted CMV epitopes, whose presentation resists viral immunomodulation, were targeted by peptide stimulations together with well-studied HLA-B-restricted epitopes. Donor HLA type was relevant to the analysis, as public TCR beta signatures indicated carriage of CMV infection together with the matching HLA type.

Reading the label with the study, this specimen's treatment or condition is: in vitro stimulation with specific CMV peptide epitopes to enrich CMV-specific T cells. About this clonotype: Its recognized antigen is unknown. Base-call qualities are not available, and no considerably larger clone is one nucleotide away.

TCRdb shows the sequencer as Illumina HiSeq 1500. TCRdb itself trimmed the public reads at Q25 with fastp, ran MiXCR and retained productive beta chains. Rows with a matching CDR3 protein are joined into one entry that keeps the most common DNA and genes. Counted in this sample were 50,000 to 55,000 distinct CDR3 sequences; roughly 20% of them appeared once. The ten most abundant clones make up less than 30% of the sample. From its cysteine to its phenylalanine, the CDR3 spans 13 amino acids. Left in the record is the CDR3 DNA by itself, 39 bases read in frame from the first base. V is cut by 2 bases and J by 7 bases, and the space between the germline ends is 11 bases. Points the paper makes about the study in general: In both this cohort and an independent roughly 350-donor cohort, the cumulative frequency of public TCR beta family members distinguished carriers of CMV infection plus the relevant HLA type. In the ex vivo response, HLA-C-restricted CMV-specific TCR beta clonotypes were dominant, and in two of eight donors the single most frequent clonotype came from this HLA-C-restricted group.

The chain uses TRBV12-3 or TRBV12-4 and TRBJ1-1; the D gene cannot be resolved reliably. This clonotype was obtained from a human donor in good health (CMV status not recorded). Some clones in this sample may be carry-over from other donors' samples. The specimen was CD8+ T cells from cultured PBMCs, collected from culture after CMV antigen stimulation. The nucleotide sequence is given as TGTGCCAGCAGTTTAAACGGTCGCGGTGAAGCTTTCTTT. This codes for CASSLNGRGEAFF.